Listed here are 3 T cell receptor beta chains from one sample, sequenced in a study of T cells in Graves' hyperthyroidism and ophthalmopathy (dated by TCRdb to between 2017 and 2020). The method behind the library was multiplex PCR. Sequencer: Illumina HiSeq 2000. The TCR beta CDR3 regions were amplified from the RNA transcripts. The TCR CDR3 was subjected to a first round of RT-PCR using the HTBI primer set and the Qiagen OneStep RT-PCR kit. TCRdb handled the public reads itself, with Q25 trimming in fastp and clone calling in MiXCR, and kept productive beta chains. Each entry merges the rows of one CDR3 protein and shows their most common DNA and genes. This sample gives around 290,000 distinct CDR3 sequences in total; about 17% of them show up just once. The top ten clonotypes cover roughly 50% of the sample. Sequenced input: blood. These receptors were obtained from an older woman with Graves' ophthalmopathy.

The CDR3: CASQPVKGGAYEQYF. The CDR3, as DNA: TGTGCCAGTCAGCCAGTTAAAGGGGGCGCCTACGAGCAGTACTTC. V gene TRBV6-2 or TRBV6-3 combines with J gene TRBJ2-7, with 7 bases fitting TRBD1. The CDR3 covers 15 residues. V was clipped by 9 bases and J by 2 bases; unmatched bases: 13. Germline V gene lookup returns CDR1 MNHEY and CDR2 SVGEGT.

This clonotype was seen many times. V usage is TRBV7-2 and J usage is TRBJ2-7; TRBD1 agrees at 7 bases. The CDR3 has 14 residues. Germline-derived CDR1 and CDR2 are SGHTA and FQGNSA. Trimming cost V 3 bases and J 5 bases; bases outside gene matches: 7. The DNA of the CDR3 is TGTGCCAGCAGCTTTAAGACAGGGCGGCACGAGCAGTACTTC. Translating it yields CASSFKTGRHEQYF.

Concerning this clonotype itself: A read error is possible here, since a much larger clone lies one base away. The CDR3 DNA reads as TGTGCCAGCAAGTGGCCCGGAACCGGGGATCTGTTTTTT. Protein: CASKWPGTGDLFF. V is TRBV28 and J is TRBJ2-2, with TRBD2 as a possible D gene (5 bases). The length of the CDR3 is 13 residues. Germline lookup yields CDR1 MDHEN and CDR2 SYDVKM.